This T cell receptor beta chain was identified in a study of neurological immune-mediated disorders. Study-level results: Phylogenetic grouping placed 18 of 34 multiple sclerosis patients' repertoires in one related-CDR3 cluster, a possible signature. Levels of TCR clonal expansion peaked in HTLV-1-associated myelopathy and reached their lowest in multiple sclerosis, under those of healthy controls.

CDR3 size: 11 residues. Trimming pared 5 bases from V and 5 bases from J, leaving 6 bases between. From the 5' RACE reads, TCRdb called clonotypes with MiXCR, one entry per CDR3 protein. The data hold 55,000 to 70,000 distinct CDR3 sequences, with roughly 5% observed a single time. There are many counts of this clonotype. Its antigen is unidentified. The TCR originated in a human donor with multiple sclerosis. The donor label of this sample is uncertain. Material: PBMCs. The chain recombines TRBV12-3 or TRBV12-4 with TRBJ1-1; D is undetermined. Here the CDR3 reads CASSRRTEAFF. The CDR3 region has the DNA TGTGCCAGCAGTCGCAGGACTGAAGCTTTCTTT.